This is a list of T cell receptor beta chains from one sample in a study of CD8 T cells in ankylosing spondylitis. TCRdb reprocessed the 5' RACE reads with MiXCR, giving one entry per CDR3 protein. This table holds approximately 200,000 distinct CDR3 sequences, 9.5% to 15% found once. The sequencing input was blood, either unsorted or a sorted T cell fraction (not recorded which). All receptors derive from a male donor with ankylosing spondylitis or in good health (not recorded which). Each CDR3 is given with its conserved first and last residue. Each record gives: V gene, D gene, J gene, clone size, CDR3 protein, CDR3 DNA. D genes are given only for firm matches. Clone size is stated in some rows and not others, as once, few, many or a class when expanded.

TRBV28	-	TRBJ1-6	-	CVAGAFNSPLHF	TGTGTAGCTGGGGCCTTCAATTCACCCCTCCACTTT
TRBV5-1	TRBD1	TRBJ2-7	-	CASSLTRQGNSYEQYF	TGCGCCAGCAGCTTGACTAGACAGGGGAATTCCTACGAGCAGTACTTC
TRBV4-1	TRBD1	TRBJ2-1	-	CASSQPGQVNEQFF	TGCGCCAGCAGCCAACCGGGACAGGTCAATGAGCAGTTCTTC
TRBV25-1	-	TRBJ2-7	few	CASSPRAVAYEQYF	TGTGCCAGCAGCCCGCGGGCAGTGGCCTACGAGCAGTACTTC
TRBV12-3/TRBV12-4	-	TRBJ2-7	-	CASSRADFNYEQYF	TGTGCCAGCAGTAGAGCGGATTTCAACTACGAGCAGTACTTC
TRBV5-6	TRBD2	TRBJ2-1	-	CASSQGTRKSRSYNEQFF	TGTGCCAGCAGCCAGGGGACTAGGAAATCTCGGTCCTACAATGAGCAGTTCTTC
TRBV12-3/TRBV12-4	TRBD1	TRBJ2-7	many	CAVGTGYEQYF	TGTGCCGTGGGGACAGGCTACGAGCAGTACTTC
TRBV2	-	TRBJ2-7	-	CASGQRNSYEQYF	TGTGCCAGCGGCCAGCGGAACTCCTACGAGCAGTACTTC
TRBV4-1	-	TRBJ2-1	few	CASSHGGTNYNEQFF	TGCGCCAGCAGCCACGGCGGGACAAATTACAATGAGCAGTTCTTC
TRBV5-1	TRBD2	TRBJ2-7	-	CASSRLATFYEQYF	TGCGCCAGCTCTAGACTAGCGACATTCTACGAGCAGTACTTC
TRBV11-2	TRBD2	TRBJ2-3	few	CASSLVWLAGKSSTDTQYF	TGTGCCAGCAGCTTAGTCTGGCTAGCGGGGAAATCTAGCACAGATACGCAGTATTTT
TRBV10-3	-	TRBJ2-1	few	CAISPPEGGAYNEQFF	TGTGCCATCAGCCCCCCCGAGGGGGGAGCCTACAATGAGCAGTTCTTC
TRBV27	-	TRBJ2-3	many	CASSDPLRNTDTQYF	TGTGCCAGCAGTGATCCCCTTAGAAACACAGATACGCAGTATTTT
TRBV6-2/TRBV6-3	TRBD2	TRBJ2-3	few	CASATTSGLTDTQYF	TGTGCCAGCGCCACGACTAGCGGCCTCACAGATACGCAGTATTTT
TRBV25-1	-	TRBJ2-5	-	CASNRRERRETQYF	TGTGCCAGCAATAGAAGGGAGCGCAGAGAGACCCAGTACTTC
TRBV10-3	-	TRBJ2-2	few	CAISGAQGLRRDTGELFF	TGTGCCATCAGTGGCGCGCAGGGACTGAGACGCGACACCGGGGAGCTGTTTTTT
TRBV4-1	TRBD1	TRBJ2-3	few	CASSSRGTGKATDTQYF	TGCGCCAGCAGCTCCCGAGGGACAGGGAAGGCCACAGATACGCAGTATTTT